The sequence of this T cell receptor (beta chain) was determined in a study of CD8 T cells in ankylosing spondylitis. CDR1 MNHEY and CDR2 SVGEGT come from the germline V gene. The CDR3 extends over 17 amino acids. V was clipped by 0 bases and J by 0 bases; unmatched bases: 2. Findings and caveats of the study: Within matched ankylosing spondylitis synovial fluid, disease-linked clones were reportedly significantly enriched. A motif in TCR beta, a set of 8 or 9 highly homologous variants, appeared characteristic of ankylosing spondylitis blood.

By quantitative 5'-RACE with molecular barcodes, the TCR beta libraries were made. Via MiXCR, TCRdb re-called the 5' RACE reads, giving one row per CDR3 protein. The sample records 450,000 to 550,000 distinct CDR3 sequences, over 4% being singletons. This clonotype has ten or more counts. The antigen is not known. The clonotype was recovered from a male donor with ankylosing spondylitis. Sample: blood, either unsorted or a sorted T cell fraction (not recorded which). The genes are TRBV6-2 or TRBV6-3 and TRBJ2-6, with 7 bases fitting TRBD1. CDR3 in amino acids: CASSYSAGGSGANVLTF. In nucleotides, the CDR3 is TGTGCCAGCAGTTACTCGGCAGGGGGCTCTGGGGCCAACGTCCTGACTTTC.